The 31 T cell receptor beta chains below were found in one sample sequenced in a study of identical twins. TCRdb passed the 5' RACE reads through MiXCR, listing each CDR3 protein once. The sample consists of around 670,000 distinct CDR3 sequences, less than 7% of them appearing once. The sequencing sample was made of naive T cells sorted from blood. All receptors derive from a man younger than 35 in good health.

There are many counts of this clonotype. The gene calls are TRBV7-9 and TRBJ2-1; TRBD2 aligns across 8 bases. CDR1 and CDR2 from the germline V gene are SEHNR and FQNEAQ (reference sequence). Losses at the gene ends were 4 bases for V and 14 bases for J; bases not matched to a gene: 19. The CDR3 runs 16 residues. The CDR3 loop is CASSSTGAGALSPKFF. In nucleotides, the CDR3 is TGTGCCAGCAGCTCTACAGGAGCGGGAGCTTTGTCTCCGAAGTTCTTC.

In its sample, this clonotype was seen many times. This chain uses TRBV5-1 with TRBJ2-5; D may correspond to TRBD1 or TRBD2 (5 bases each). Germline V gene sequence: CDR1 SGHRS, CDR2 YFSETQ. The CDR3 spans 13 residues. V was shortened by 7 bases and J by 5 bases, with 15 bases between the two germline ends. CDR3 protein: CASLDGDEETQYF. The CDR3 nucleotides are TGCGCCAGCCTCGACGGGGACGAGGAGACCCAGTACTTC. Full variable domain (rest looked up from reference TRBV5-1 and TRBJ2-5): KAGVTQTPRYLIKTRGQQVTLSCSPISGHRSVSWYQQTPGQGLQFLFEYFSETQRNKGNFPGRFSGRQFSNSRSEMNVSTLELGDSALYLCASLDGDEETQYFGPGTRLLVL.

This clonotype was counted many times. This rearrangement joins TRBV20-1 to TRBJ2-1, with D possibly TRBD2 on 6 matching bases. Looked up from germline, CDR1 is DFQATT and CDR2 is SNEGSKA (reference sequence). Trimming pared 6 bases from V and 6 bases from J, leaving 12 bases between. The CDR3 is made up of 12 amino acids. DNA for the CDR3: TGCAGTGCCACACGGGGGTCCAATGAGCAGTTCTTC. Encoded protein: CSATRGSNEQFF.

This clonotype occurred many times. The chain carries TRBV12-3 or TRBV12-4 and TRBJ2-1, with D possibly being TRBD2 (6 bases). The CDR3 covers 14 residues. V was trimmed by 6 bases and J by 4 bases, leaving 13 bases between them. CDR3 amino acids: CASRSLAGYNEQFF. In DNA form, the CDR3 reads TGTGCCAGCAGGTCTCTGGCGGGGTACAATGAGCAGTTCTTC.

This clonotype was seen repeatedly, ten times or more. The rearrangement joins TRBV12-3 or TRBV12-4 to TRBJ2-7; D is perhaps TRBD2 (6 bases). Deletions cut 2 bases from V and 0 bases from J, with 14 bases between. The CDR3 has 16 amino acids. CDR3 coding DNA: TGTGCCAGCAGTTTAAGGGGCGGGATGAGCTCCTACGAGCAGTACTTC. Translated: CASSLRGGMSSYEQYF.

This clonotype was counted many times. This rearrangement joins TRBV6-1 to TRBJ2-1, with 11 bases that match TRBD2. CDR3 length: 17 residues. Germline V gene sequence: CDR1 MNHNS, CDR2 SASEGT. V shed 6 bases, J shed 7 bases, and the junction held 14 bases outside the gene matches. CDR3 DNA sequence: TGTGCCAGCAGACCTATAGCGGGAGGGCCCAGTGAAAATGAGCAGTTCTTC. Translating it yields CASRPIAGGPSENEQFF.

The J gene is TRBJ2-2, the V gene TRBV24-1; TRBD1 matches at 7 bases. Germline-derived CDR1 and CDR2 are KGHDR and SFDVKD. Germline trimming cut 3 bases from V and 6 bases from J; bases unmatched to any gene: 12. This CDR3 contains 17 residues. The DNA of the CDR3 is TGTGCCACCAGTGATAATCGGAGACAGGGCGTGGCCGGGGAGCTGTTTTTT. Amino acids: CATSDNRRQGVAGELFF.

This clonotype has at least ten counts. The DNA for the CDR3 is TGTGCCAGCAGCTTAACAGGGGGGCATGAGCAGTTCTTC. Amino acids: CASSLTGGHEQFF. V is TRBV7-7 and J is TRBJ2-1; TRBD1 agrees at 8 bases. CDR1 is SSHAT, CDR2 FNYEAQ, per germline (reference sequence). The ends lost 2 bases at V and 8 bases at J; junction bases unmatched: 2. The CDR3 contains 13 residues.

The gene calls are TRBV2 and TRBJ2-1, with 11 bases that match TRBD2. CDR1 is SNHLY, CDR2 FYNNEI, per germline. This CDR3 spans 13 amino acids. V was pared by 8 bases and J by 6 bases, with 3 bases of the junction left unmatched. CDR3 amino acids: CASPGTSGNEQFF. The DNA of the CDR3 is TGTGCCAGCCCCGGGACTAGCGGCAATGAGCAGTTCTTC.

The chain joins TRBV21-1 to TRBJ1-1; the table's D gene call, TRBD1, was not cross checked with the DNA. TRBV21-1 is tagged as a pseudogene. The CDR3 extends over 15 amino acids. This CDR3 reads CASSNRTGSNTEAFF. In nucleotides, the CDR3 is TGTGCCAGCAGCAACCGGACAGGGTCGAACACTGAAGCTTTCTTT.

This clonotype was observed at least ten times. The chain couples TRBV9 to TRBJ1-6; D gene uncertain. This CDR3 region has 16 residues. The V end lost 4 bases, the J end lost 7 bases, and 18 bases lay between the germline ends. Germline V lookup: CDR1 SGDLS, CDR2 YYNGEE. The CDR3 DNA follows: TGTGCCAGCAGCCCTAGCCGAGATTCCATCAATTCACCCCTCCACTTT. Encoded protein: CASSPSRDSINSPLHF.

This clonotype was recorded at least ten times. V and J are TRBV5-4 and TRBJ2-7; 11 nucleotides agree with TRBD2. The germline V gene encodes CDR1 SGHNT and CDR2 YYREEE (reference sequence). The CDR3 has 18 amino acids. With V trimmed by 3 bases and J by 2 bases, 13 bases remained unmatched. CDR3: CASSSQNVLAGVTYEQYV. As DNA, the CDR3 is TGTGCCAGCAGCTCCCAAAACGTACTAGCGGGAGTAACCTACGAGCAGTACGTC.

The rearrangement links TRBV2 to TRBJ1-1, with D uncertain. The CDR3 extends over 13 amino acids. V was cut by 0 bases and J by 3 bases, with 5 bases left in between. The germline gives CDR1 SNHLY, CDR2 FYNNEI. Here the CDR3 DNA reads TGTGCCAGCAGTGAAGCGCGGGACACTGAAGCTTTCTTT. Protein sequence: CASSEARDTEAFF.

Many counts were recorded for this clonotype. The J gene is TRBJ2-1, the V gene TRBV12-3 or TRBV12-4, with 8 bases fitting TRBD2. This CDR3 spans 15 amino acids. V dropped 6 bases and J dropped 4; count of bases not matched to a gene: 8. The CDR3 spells CASSPTSATYNEQFF. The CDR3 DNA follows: TGTGCCAGCAGCCCGACTAGCGCGACTTACAATGAGCAGTTCTTC.

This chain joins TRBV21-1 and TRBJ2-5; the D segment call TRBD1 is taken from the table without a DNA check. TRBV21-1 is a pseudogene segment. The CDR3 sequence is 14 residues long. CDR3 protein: CASSLHRAKETQYF. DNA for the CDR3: TGTGCCAGCAGTCTCCACAGGGCCAAAGAGACCCAGTACTTC.

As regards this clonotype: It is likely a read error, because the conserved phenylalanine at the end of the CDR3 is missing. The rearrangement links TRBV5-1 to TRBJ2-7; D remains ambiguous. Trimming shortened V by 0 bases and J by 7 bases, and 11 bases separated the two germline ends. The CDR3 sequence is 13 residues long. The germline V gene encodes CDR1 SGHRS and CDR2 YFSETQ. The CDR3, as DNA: TGCGCCAGCAGCTTGGGACGTTTCGAGGAGCAGTACCTC. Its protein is CASSLGRFEEQYL.

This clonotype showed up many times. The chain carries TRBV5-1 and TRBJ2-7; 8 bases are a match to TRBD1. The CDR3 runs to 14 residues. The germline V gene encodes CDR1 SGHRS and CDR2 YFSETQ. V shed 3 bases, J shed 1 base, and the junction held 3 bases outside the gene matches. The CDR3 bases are TGCGCCAGCAGCTGGGGGACAGGATCCTACGAGCAGTACTTC. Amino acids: CASSWGTGSYEQYF.

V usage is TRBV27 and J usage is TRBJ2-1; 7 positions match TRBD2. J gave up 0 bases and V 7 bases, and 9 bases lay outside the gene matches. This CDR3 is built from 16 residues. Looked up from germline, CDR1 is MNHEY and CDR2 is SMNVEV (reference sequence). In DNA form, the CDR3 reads TGTGCCAGCAAGCGGGACTCTAGCGGCTCCTACAATGAGCAGTTCTTC. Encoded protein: CASKRDSSGSYNEQFF.

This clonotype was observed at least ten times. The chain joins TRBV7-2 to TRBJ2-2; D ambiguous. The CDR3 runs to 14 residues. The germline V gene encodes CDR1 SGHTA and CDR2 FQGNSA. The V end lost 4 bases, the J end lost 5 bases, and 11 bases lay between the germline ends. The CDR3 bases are TGTGCCAGCAGCTCCGCCAGGTCGACCGGGGAGCTGTTTTTT. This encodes CASSSARSTGELFF.

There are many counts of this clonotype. This CDR3 reads CASSYKLVRGDYEQYV. CDR3 in DNA: TGTGCCAGCAGTTATAAGCTTGTTCGGGGTGACTACGAGCAGTACGTC. The chain combines TRBV6-2 or TRBV6-3 with TRBJ2-7, with D perhaps TRBD2 (5 bases). Trimming stripped 3 bases from V and 3 bases from J, with 18 bases between. The CDR3 totals 16 residues. Germline CDR1 is MNHEY and CDR2 is SVGEGT.

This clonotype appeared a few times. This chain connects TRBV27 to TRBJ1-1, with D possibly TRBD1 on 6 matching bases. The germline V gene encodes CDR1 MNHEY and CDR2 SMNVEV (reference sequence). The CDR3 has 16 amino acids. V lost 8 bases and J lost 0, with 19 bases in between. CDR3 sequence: CASGLSSGALNTEAFF. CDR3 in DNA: TGTGCCAGCGGACTGTCCTCGGGGGCTTTGAACACTGAAGCTTTCTTT.

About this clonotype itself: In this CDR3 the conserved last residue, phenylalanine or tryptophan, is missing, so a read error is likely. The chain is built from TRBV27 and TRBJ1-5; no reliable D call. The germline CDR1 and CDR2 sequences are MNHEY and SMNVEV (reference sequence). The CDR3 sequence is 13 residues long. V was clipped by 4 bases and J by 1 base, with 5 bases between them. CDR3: CASSWSSNQPQHS. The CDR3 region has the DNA TGTGCCAGCAGTTGGTCGAGCAATCAGCCCCAGCATTCT.

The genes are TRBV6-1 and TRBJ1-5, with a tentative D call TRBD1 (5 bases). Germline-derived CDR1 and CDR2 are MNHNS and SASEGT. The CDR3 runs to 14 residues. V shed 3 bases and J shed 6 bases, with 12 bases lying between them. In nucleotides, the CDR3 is TGTGCCAGCAGTGAGCTAGGGGTCGGTCAGCCCCAGCATTTT. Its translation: CASSELGVGQPQHF.

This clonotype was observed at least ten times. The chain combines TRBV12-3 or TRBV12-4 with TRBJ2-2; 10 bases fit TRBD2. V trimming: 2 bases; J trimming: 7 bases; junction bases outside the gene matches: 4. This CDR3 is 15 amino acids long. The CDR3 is CASSLMGLAIGELFF. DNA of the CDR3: TGTGCCAGCAGTTTAATGGGACTAGCGATCGGGGAGCTGTTTTTT.

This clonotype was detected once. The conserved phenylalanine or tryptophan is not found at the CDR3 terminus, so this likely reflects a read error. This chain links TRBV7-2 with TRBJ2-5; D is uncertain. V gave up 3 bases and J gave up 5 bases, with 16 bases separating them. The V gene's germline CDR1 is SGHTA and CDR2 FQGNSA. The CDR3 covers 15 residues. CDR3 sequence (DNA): TGTGCCAGCAGCTTCGACACCCTACGCGTGGAGACCCAGTACTAC. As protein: CASSFDTLRVETQYY.

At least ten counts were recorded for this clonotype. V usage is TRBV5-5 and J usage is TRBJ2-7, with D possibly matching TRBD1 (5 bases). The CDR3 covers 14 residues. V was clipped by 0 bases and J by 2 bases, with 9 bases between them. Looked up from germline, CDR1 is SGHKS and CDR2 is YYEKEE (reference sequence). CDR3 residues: CASSLETGTYEQYV. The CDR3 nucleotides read TGTGCCAGCAGCTTGGAAACAGGAACCTACGAGCAGTACGTC.

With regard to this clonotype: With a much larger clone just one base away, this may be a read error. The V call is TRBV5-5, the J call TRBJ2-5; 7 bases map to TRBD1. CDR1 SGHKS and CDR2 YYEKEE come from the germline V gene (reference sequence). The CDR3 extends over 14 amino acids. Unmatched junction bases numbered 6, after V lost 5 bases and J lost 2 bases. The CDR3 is CASRPPGQQETQYF. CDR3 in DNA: TGTGCCAGCAGACCGCCGGGACAGCAAGAGACCCAGTACTTC.

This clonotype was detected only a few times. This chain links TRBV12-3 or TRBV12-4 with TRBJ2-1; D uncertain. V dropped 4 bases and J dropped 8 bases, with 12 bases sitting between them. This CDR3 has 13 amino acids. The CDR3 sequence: CASSSSRAHEQFF. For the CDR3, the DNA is TGTGCCAGCAGTTCGTCTAGGGCGCATGAGCAGTTCTTC.

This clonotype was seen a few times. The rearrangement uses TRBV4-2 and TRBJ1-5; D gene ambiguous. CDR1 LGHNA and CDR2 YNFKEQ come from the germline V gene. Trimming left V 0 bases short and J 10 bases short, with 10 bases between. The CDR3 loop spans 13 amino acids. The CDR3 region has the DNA TGTGCCAGCAGCCAAGAACCCGAGGAACCCCAGCATTTT. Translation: CASSQEPEEPQHF.

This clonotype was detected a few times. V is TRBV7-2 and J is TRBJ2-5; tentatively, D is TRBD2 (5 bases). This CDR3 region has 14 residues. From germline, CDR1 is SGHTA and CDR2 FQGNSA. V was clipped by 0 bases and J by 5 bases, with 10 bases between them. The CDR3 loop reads CASSLAPPGETQYF. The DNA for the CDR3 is TGTGCCAGCAGCTTAGCCCCTCCGGGGGAGACCCAGTACTTC.

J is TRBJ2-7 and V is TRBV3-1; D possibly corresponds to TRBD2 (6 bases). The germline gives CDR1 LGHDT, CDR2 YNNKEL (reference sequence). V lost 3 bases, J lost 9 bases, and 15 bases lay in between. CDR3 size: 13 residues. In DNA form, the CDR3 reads TGTGCCAGCAGCCACGGAGGGCAGACGATGCAGTACGTC. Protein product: CASSHGGQTMQYV.